This T cell receptor (beta chain) comes out of a study of CD4 T cells in relation to SARS-CoV-2 and coronaviruses. Study background: The restricting HLA molecule for shared crossreactive spike epitopes was mapped.

Trimming left V 1 base short and J 0 bases short, with 10 bases between. The CDR3 runs to 16 residues. Germline CDR1 and CDR2: LNHDA and SQIVND (reference sequence). The protocol was immunoSEQ multiplex PCR, while the TCRdb copy is restricted to in-frame clones and leaves out a portion. The sample has about 64,000 clones; 85% to 95% are singletons. Unexposed donor CD4+ T cells date from about 2011-2018, before the COVID-19 pandemic. The clonotype comes from a human donor in good health. Sequencing input: naive CD4+ T cells from PBMCs. Specified subset: naive CD4+ T cells isolated by negative enrichment. The chain is built from TRBV19 and TRBJ2-4; D possibly corresponds to TRBD1 (5 bases). In nucleotides, the CDR3 is TGTGCCAGTAGTATAGTGGACACACTAGCCAAAAACATTCAGTACTTC. Amino acid sequence: CASSIVDTLAKNIQYF.